A single sample is the source of the 15 T cell receptor beta chains below, sequenced in a study of shared clonotypes between healthy human individuals. This table comes from immunoSEQ multiplex PCR, and its TCRdb copy is limited to in-frame clones, with some not included. The profile shows about 1.1 million clones, 75% to 80% of them singletons. The sample comprised memory CD4+ T cells from PBMCs. Subset indicated: CD45RA-negative fraction. All receptors derive from a man aged 18 to 29 in good health. Some clones in this sample may be carry-over from other donors' samples.

The V gene is TRBV7-3, the J gene TRBJ2-3; 11 bases match TRBD2. This CDR3 region has 16 residues. J lost 0 bases, V lost 2 bases, and 1 base had no gene match. The germline CDR1 and CDR2 sequences are SGHTA and FQGTGA. The CDR3 DNA reads as TGTGCCAGCAGCTTAGGGACTAGCGGAAGCACAGATACGCAGTATTTT. As protein: CASSLGTSGSTDTQYF.

This sequence joins TRBV15 and TRBJ2-7; tentatively, D is TRBD1 (6 bases). The germline gives CDR1 LNHNV, CDR2 YYDKDF (reference sequence). V was clipped by 1 base and J by 0 bases, with 10 bases between them. The CDR3 extends over 15 amino acids. Here the CDR3 DNA reads TGTGCCACCAGCAGAGGCGGACAGCTCTCCTACGAGCAGTACTTC. Translated, it gives CATSRGGQLSYEQYF.

This clone was observed a single time. The chain joins TRBV5-8 to TRBJ1-5; 7 nucleotides match TRBD1. The CDR3 has 13 residues. Trimming took 4 bases from V and 4 from J; bases not matched to a gene: 2. From germline, CDR1 is SGHTS and CDR2 YDEGEE. The CDR3 region is CASSPDRNQPQHF. CDR3 DNA sequence: TGTGCCAGCAGCCCGGACAGGAATCAGCCCCAGCATTTT.

This clone was detected a few times. This chain uses TRBV7-2 with TRBJ2-3, with TRBD2 matching over 11 bases. With V trimmed by 7 bases and J by 0 bases, 6 bases remained unmatched. The CDR3 consists of 16 residues. CDR1 is SGHTA and CDR2 is FQGNSA in the germline V gene. The CDR3 coding sequence is TGTGCCAGCACCCTGGGACTAGCGGCTAGCACAGATACGCAGTATTTT. Translation gives CASTLGLAASTDTQYF.

As regards this clone: This may come from a read error, since a much larger clone is one base off. This CDR3 is also generated by other DNA sequences in the sample. V and J are TRBV2 and TRBJ1-1; D is unresolved. Looked up from germline, CDR1 is SNHLY and CDR2 is FYNNEI. V was cut by 6 bases and J by 1 base, with 6 bases left in between. CDR3 length: 12 residues. The CDR3 DNA reads as TGTGCCAGCAGCGTTCGGAACACTGAAGCTTTCTTT. This gives the protein CASSVRNTEAFF.

J is TRBJ2-1 and V is TRBV4-2; TRBD2 matches 7 bases. This CDR3 is 14 amino acids long. With V trimmed by 2 bases and J by 6 bases, 4 bases remained unmatched. Germline V CDR1 and CDR2: LGHNA, YNFKEQ. CDR3: CASSQRGLVNEQFF. For the CDR3, the DNA is TGTGCCAGCAGCCAACGAGGACTAGTCAATGAGCAGTTCTTC.

The sample holds one count of this clone. The chain employs TRBV11-2 and TRBJ2-2; D not resolved. The germline V and J ends were trimmed by 2 bases and 5 bases, with 0 bases remaining between them. In germline, CDR1 is SGHAT, CDR2 FQNNGV. The CDR3 spans 11 residues. CDR3 sequence (DNA): TGTGCCAGCAGCTTAACCGGGGAGCTGTTTTTT. The encoded protein is CASSLTGELFF. The full variable domain, in which reference TRBV11-2 and TRBJ2-2 provide the parts outside the CDR3, is EAGVAQSPRYKIIEKRQSVAFWCNPISGHATLYWYQQILGQGPKLLIQFQNNGVVDDSQLPKDRFSAERLKGVDSTLKIQPAKLEDSAVYLCASSLTGELFFGEGSRLTVL.

The chain combines TRBV19 with TRBJ2-1; 7 bases fit TRBD2. This CDR3 is 15 amino acids long. Germline lookup yields CDR1 LNHDA and CDR2 SQIVND (reference sequence). The V segment lost 1 base and the J segment 7 bases; nucleotides outside the gene matches: 7. CDR3 nucleotides: TGTGCCAGTAGTATAGGTGGCGGGAGAGTGAATGAGCAGTTCTTC. It is translated as CASSIGGGRVNEQFF. The whole variable domain, remainder taken from reference TRBV19 and TRBJ2-1, is DGGITQSPKYLFRKEGQNVTLSCEQNLNHDAMYWYRQDPGQGLRLIYYSQIVNDFQKGDIAEGYSVSREKKESFPLTVTSAQKNPTAFYLCASSIGGGRVNEQFFGPGTRLTVL.

This clone came up a few times. The sample has other DNA sequences that encode this CDR3 too. The V call is TRBV5-1, the J call TRBJ2-5; D is undetermined. This CDR3 is 12 amino acids long. Between the trimmed V and J ends, which lost 0 bases and 2 bases, there was a span of 2 bases. CDR1 SGHRS and CDR2 YFSETQ come from the germline V gene. CDR3 nucleotides: TGCGCCAGCAGCTTGGAACAAGAGACCCAGTACTTC. Protein sequence: CASSLEQETQYF.

The V gene is TRBV25-1, the J gene TRBJ1-3; D remains ambiguous. Trimming took off 4 bases at V and 4 bases at J, with 8 bases between the two ends. Germline loops: CDR1 MGHDK, CDR2 SYGVNS. The length of the CDR3 is 13 residues. CDR3 DNA sequence: TGTGCCAGCAGTGCATCCAGGGGAAACACCATATATTTT. The encoded protein is CASSASRGNTIYF.

As to this clone: One end of the junction varies from germline; a read error may be responsible. The rearrangement uses TRBV11-2 and TRBJ1-2; 7 nucleotides line up with TRBD1. The germline gives CDR1 SGHAT, CDR2 FQNNGV. The CDR3 is 15 amino acids. The CDR3: CASSHRRGVWDGCTF. The DNA of the CDR3 is TGTGCCAGCAGCCACCGCAGGGGGGTGTGGGATGGCTGCACCTTC.

This chain uses TRBV5-1 with TRBJ2-1, with D perhaps matching TRBD1 or TRBD2 (5 bases each). This CDR3 has 15 amino acids. V lost 3 bases and J 2 bases, leaving 12 bases between the germline ends. CDR1 and CDR2 from the germline V gene are SGHRS and YFSETQ. CDR3 amino acids: CASSSLGPPYNEQFF. The CDR3 bases are TGCGCCAGCAGCTCGCTGGGACCCCCCTACAATGAGCAGTTCTTC.

This clone was detected a few times. This specimen includes other DNA sequences encoding the same CDR3. This sequence joins TRBV29-1 and TRBJ1-1, with D perhaps matching TRBD1 (5 bases). Germline CDR1 SQVTM, CDR2 ANQGSEA. V lost 6 bases and J lost 4, with 9 bases in between. The CDR3 sequence is 11 residues long. CDR3 nucleotide sequence: TGCAGCGTGACTGGGGGCACTGAAGCTTTCTTT. Amino acids: CSVTGGTEAFF.

The chain employs TRBV27 and TRBJ1-5; the D is unclear. V lost 3 bases and J lost 6, with 6 bases in between. The CDR3 contains 12 residues. Germline V lookup: CDR1 MNHEY, CDR2 SMNVEV (reference sequence). CDR3 in amino acids: CASSFLGQPQHF. The CDR3 bases are TGTGCCAGCAGTTTCTTGGGTCAGCCCCAGCATTTT.

The chain combines TRBV4-3 with TRBJ1-1; a possible D gene is TRBD1 (5 bases). The CDR3 covers 14 residues. Germline loops: CDR1 LGHNA, CDR2 YSLEER. The V end was cut by 0 bases, the J end by 3 bases, with 8 bases between. The CDR3 DNA follows: TGCGCCAGCAGCCAAGAATGGGGGGACACTGAAGCTTTCTTT. Translated: CASSQEWGDTEAFF.